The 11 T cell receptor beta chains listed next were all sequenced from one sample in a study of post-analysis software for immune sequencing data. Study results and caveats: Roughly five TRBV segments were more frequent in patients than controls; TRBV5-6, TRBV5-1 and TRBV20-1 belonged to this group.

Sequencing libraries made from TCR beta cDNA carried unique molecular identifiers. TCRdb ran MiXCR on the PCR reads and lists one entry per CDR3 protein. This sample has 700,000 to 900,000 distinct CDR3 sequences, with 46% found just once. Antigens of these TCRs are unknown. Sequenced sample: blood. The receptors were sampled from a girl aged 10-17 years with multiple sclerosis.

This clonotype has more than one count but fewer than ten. The CDR3 DNA is TGCGCCAGTTCCGGGACTATGAGTTACAATGAGCAGTTCTTC. This gives the protein CASSGTMSYNEQFF. This chain joins TRBV5-1 and TRBJ2-1, with 7 nucleotides matching TRBD2. CDR1 is SGHRS, CDR2 YFSETQ, per germline. The CDR3 runs to 14 residues. With V trimmed by 8 bases and J by 4 bases, 9 bases remained unmatched.

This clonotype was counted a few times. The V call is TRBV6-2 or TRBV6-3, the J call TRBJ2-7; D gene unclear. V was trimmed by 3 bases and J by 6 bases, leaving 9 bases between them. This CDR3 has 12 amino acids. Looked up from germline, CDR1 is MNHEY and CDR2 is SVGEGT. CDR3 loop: CASSYGSREQYF. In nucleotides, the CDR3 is TGTGCCAGCAGTTATGGCTCTCGCGAGCAGTACTTC.

CDR3 in amino acids: CASSLRAGHYEQYF. The CDR3 region has the DNA TGTGCCAGCAGCTTAAGAGCGGGACACTACGAGCAGTACTTC. This chain joins TRBV7-2 and TRBJ2-4; D possibly corresponds to TRBD2 (7 bases). The J call is doubtful: the DNA matches TRBJ2-7 better. This CDR3 has 14 amino acids. Germline CDR1 is SGHTA and CDR2 is FQGNSA.

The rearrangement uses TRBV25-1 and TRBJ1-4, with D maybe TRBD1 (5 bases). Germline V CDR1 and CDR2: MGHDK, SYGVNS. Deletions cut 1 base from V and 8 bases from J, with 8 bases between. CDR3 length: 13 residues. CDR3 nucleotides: TGTGCCAGCAGTGAATTTCGGGGGGAAAAACTGTTTTTT. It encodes CASSEFRGEKLFF.

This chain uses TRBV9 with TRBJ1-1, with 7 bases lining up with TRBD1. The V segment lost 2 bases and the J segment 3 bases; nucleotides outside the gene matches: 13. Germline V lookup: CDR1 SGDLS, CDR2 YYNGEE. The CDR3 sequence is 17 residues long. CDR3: CASSVGGQGVRDTEAFF. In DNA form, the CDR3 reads TGTGCCAGCAGCGTGGGGGGCCAGGGGGTGAGGGACACTGAAGCTTTCTTT.

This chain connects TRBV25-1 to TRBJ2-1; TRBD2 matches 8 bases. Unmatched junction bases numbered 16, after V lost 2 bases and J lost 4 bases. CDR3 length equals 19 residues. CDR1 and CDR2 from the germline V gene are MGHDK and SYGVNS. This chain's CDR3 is CASSEGGWTGTRGYNEQFF. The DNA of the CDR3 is TGTGCCAGCAGTGAAGGCGGCTGGACCGGGACTAGGGGATACAATGAGCAGTTCTTC.

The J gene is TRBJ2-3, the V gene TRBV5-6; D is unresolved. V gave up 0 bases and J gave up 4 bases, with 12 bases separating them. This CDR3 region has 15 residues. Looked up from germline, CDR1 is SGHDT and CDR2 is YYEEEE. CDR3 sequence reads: CASSLEPNPPDTQYF. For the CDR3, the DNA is TGTGCCAGCAGCTTGGAACCCAACCCTCCAGATACGCAGTATTTT.

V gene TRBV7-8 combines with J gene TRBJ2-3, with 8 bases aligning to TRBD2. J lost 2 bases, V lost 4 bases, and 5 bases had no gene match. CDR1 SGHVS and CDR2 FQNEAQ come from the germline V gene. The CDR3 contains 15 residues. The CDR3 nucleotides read TGTGCCAGCAGCTCTACTAGCGGACCCACAGATACGCAGTATTTT. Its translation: CASSSTSGPTDTQYF. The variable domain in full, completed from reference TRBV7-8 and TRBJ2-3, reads GAGVSQSPRYKVAKRGQDVALRCDPISGHVSLFWYQQALGQGPEFLTYFQNEAQLDKSGLPSDRFFAERPEGSVSTLKIQRTQQEDSAVYLCASSSTSGPTDTQYFGPGTRLTVL.

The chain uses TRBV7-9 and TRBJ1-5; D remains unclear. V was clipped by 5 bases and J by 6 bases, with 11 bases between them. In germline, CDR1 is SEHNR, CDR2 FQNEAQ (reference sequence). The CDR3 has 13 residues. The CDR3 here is CASSQNAGQPQHF. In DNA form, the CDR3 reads TGTGCCAGCAGCCAGAACGCGGGTCAGCCCCAGCATTTT.

The CDR3 loop reads CSASRDWKQYF. The CDR3 DNA reads as TGCAGTGCTAGTCGTGATTGGAAGCAGTACTTC. This chain uses TRBV20-1 with TRBJ2-7; no firm D call. CDR3 length: 11 amino acids. Germline loops: CDR1 DFQATT, CDR2 SNEGSKA (reference sequence). Trimming took 3 bases from V and 8 from J, leaving 11 bases between them.

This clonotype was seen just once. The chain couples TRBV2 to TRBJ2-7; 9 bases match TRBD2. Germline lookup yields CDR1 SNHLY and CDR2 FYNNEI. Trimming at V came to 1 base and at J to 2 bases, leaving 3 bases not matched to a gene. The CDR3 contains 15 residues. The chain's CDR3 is CASSEGVAGAYEQYF. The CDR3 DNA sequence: TGTGCCAGCAGTGAAGGAGTAGCGGGGGCCTACGAGCAGTACTTC. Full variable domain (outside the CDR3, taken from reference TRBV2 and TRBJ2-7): EPEVTQTPSHQVTQMGQEVILRCVPISNHLYFYWYRQILGQKVEFLVSFYNNEISEKSEIFDDQFSVERPDGSNFTLKIRSTKLEDSAMYFCASSEGVAGAYEQYFGPGTRLTVT.